This T cell receptor beta chain was sequenced during a study of OX40 agonist ivuxolimab in advanced cancers. For context, the study as a whole: The costimulatory receptor OX40 (CD134) was targeted by ivuxolimab, a fully human IgG2 agonistic monoclonal antibody. In the dose-escalation cohort, nearly 85% of patients were male, and the mean age was approximately 60 years with a range of roughly 23 to 79. Of the approximately 50 dose-escalation patients, hepatocellular carcinoma was present in 19, melanoma in approximately 15, renal cell carcinoma in 9 and head and neck cancer in 9. The point of sequencing TCRbeta in the periphery was to test whether ivuxolimab changed TCR sequence diversity and drove clonal T-cell expansion. Patients were allowed to have had prior anti-PD-1, anti-PD-L1 or anti-CTLA-4 therapy, and around 41% of the dose-escalation patients had previously received checkpoint inhibitors. The paper covers the monotherapy dose-escalation part of the phase I ivuxolimab trial, which included N of about 56 patients. Intravenous ivuxolimab was administered to patients every 2 weeks at six dose levels: 0.01, 0.1, 0.3, 1.5, 3 and 10 mg/kg. Partial responses occurred in three dose-escalation patients: two with cutaneous melanoma and one with hepatocellular carcinoma.

General study outcomes and caveats: After ivuxolimab, CD8+ T cells had more expanded clones than CD4+ T cells on average. Clonal expansion of both CD4+ and CD8+ blood T cells was observed from baseline to week 6 at doses 0.1 to 3.0 mg/kg. Low levels of normalized T-cell clonal expansion were also seen in some patients who did not respond. In the 0.1-3.0 mg/kg groups, partial responders had among the lowest normalized peripheral clonal expansion, particularly in CD8+ T cells. Antigen specificity was not determined for the clonally expanded peripheral T cells.

In regard to this clone: The target of this receptor is not known. Nothing much larger sits one base from this clone, and base qualities are not available.

Patients with a history of autoimmune disease or receiving systemic immunosuppression were excluded from the trial. Peripheral blood for TCR sequencing was collected from all dose cohorts at baseline, on cycle 4 day 1, and on cycle 7 day 1. Samples came from an open-label, multicenter, first-in-human phase I dose-escalation trial of ivuxolimab. Adults with locally advanced or metastatic melanoma, renal cell carcinoma, hepatocellular carcinoma or head and neck squamous cell carcinoma were enrolled in the trial. Before TCR sequencing, CD4+ T cells and CD8+ T cells were sorted from peripheral blood as separate populations. For sequencing of the TCRbeta CDR3 region, genomic DNA was extracted from the sorted cells. TCRbeta CDR3 regions were sequenced using the immunoSEQ Assay. In its TCRdb copy, this immuneACCESS table keeps in-frame sequences only and misses some clones. Where compared with another copy, unresolved V genes explain less than half of these, and the others have no known cause. The sample includes under 20,000 clones, with 76% observed a single time. Under 55% of the sample is taken by the ten largest.

CDR3 length: 15 amino acids, cysteine to phenylalanine. Of the read, only the CDR3 DNA is kept; its 45 bases are in frame from base 1. V loses 1 base at its end and J loses 0 bases; junction bases beyond the gene matches: 2. The germline V gene supplies CDR1 KGHSH and CDR2 LQKENI. The TCR was taken from an adult with an advanced solid tumor such as melanoma, head and neck, liver or kidney cancer. Sequenced material: CD4+ or CD8+ T cells sorted from blood, taken in a trial of the OX40 agonist ivuxolimab. The V and J segments used are TRBV18 and TRBJ2-5; 7 junctional bases match TRBD2. The CDR3 protein: CASSPQLAYQETQYF. The nucleotide sequence reads as follows: TGTGCCAGCTCACCACAACTAGCGTACCAAGAGACCCAGTACTTC. This CDR3, with the reference TRBV18 and TRBJ2-5 proteins standing in past its ends, gives the full variable domain NAGVMQNPRHLVRRRGQEARLRCSPMKGHSHVYWYRQLPEEGLKFMVYLQKENIIDESGMPKERFSAEFPKEGPSILRIQQVVRGDSAAYFCASSPQLAYQETQYFGPGTRLLVL.